A selection of T cell receptor beta chains follows, all from one sample in a study of blood T cells in healthy people across ages. Using its own MiXCR run on the 5' RACE reads, TCRdb lists one record per CDR3 protein. In the table there are about 640,000 distinct CDR3 sequences, about 54% of which are singletons. Material: blood. Receptor source: a man aged 55-75 years in good health. Both conserved end residues are part of each CDR3. D genes are given only for firm matches. Some rows have no size entry. The others give once, few or many, or a class for an expanded clone.

cdr3_aa | cdr3_nt | clone_size | v_call | d_call | j_call
CASSYSGGLGPQHF | TGTGCCAGCAGTTACTCAGGAGGGCTAGGGCCCCAGCATTTT | . | TRBV6-5 | . | TRBJ1-5
CASSDTGETQYF | TGCGCCAGCAGCGATACAGGGGAGACCCAGTACTTC | . | TRBV10-1 | . | TRBJ2-5
CASSYSGLAGGHQETQYF | TGTGCCAGCAGTTACTCGGGACTAGCGGGGGGTCACCAAGAGACCCAGTACTTC | . | TRBV6-5 | TRBD2 | TRBJ2-5
CAIRAAAFTDTQYF | TGTGCCATCCGCGCTGCCGCCTTCACAGATACGCAGTATTTT | . | TRBV10-3 | . | TRBJ2-3
CASSQDLRGRFGETQYF | TGTGCCAGCAGCCAAGATCTCCGGGGGCGGTTCGGGGAGACCCAGTACTTC | . | TRBV4-2 | . | TRBJ2-5
CASSTGLQETQYF | TGTGCCAGCAGTACCGGTCTCCAAGAGACCCAGTACTTC | many | TRBV7-2 | . | TRBJ2-5
CASSERQGNNSPLHF | TGTGCCAGCAGTGAAAGGCAGGGAAATAATTCACCCCTCCACTTT | . | TRBV6-1 | . | TRBJ1-6
CASSVGRPGNTEAFF | TGTGCCAGCAGCGTAGGTCGGCCCGGGAACACTGAAGCTTTCTTT | . | TRBV9 | . | TRBJ1-1
CATSDSTGGVEETQYF | TGTGCCACCAGTGATAGTACAGGGGGAGTTGAAGAGACCCAGTACTTC | . | TRBV24-1 | TRBD1 | TRBJ2-5
CASSAARGGSYEQYF | TGTGCCAGCAGTGCAGCACGGGGCGGCTCCTACGAGCAGTACTTC | few | TRBV25-1 | . | TRBJ2-7
CASSLAVQPEQFF | TGCGCCAGCAGCTTAGCTGTGCAACCTGAGCAGTTCTTC | . | TRBV5-1 | . | TRBJ2-1
CASSLRVGDEQYF | TGTGCCAGCAGTTTGAGGGTGGGGGACGAGCAGTACTTC | . | TRBV27 | . | TRBJ2-7
CASSLYGSSEEQYF | TGCGCCAGCAGTTTATATGGTAGCTCCGAGGAGCAGTACTTC | . | TRBV12-3/TRBV12-4 | . | TRBJ2-7
CSALADREYGYTF | TGCAGTGCCCTAGCGGACAGAGAATATGGCTACACCTTC | . | TRBV20-1 | . | TRBJ1-2
CASSLDGANYGYTF | TGCGCCAGCAGCTTGGACGGAGCTAACTATGGCTACACCTTC | few | TRBV5-1 | . | TRBJ1-2
CASSLRDGPYEQYF | TGTGCCAGCAGTCTTCGGGACGGACCTTACGAGCAGTACTTC | . | TRBV27 | . | TRBJ2-7
CATLAGNEQFF | TGTGCCACCCTAGCCGGGAATGAGCAGTTCTTC | . | TRBV6-2/TRBV6-3 | . | TRBJ2-1
CSAIRPAGGNWETQYF | TGCAGTGCTATAAGACCGGCGGGGGGCAATTGGGAGACCCAGTACTTC | . | TRBV20-1 | TRBD2 | TRBJ2-5
CSSRTGYTDTQYF | TGCAGCTCCCGGACAGGGTACACAGATACGCAGTATTTT | . | TRBV29-1 | TRBD1 | TRBJ2-3
CASSSGGTGYTETQYF | TGTGCCAGCAGCTCAGGCGGGACAGGGTATACCGAGACCCAGTACTTC | few | TRBV5-4 | TRBD1 | TRBJ2-5
CASNLAGGPIRETQYF | TGCGCCAGCAACCTAGCGGGGGGCCCTATCCGGGAGACCCAGTACTTC | . | TRBV5-1 | TRBD2 | TRBJ2-5
CASSQARLAGGPTDTQYF | TGCGCCAGCAGCCAAGCCCGACTAGCGGGGGGGCCCACAGATACGCAGTATTTT | . | TRBV4-1 | TRBD2 | TRBJ2-3
CASSGGQGAHNEQFF | TGTGCCAGCAGCGGGGGACAGGGGGCCCACAATGAGCAGTTCTTC | . | TRBV5-5 | TRBD1 | TRBJ2-1
CASGIYRGTHNEQFF | TGTGCCAGCGGAATATACAGGGGCACCCACAATGAGCAGTTCTTC | few | TRBV6-6 | TRBD1 | TRBJ2-1
CASSPVPDVNEQFF | TGTGCCAGCTCACCAGTTCCGGACGTTAATGAGCAGTTCTTC | . | TRBV3-1 | . | TRBJ2-1
CATTGEGETQYF | TGTGCCACTACAGGGGAAGGAGAGACCCAGTACTTC | few | TRBV28 | TRBD1 | TRBJ2-5
CASSLFQGRLRNEQFF | TGTGCCAGCAGCTTGTTCCAGGGGCGTCTTAGGAATGAGCAGTTCTTC | . | TRBV5-5 | . | TRBJ2-1
CATQVLMGAHGEQYF | TGTGCCACTCAGGTCCTTATGGGGGCCCACGGGGAGCAGTACTTC | few | TRBV10-3 | . | TRBJ2-7
CASSHLGTASKQYF | TGTGCCAGCAGCCACCTCGGGACAGCCTCCAAGCAGTACTTC | few | TRBV3-1 | TRBD1 | TRBJ2-5